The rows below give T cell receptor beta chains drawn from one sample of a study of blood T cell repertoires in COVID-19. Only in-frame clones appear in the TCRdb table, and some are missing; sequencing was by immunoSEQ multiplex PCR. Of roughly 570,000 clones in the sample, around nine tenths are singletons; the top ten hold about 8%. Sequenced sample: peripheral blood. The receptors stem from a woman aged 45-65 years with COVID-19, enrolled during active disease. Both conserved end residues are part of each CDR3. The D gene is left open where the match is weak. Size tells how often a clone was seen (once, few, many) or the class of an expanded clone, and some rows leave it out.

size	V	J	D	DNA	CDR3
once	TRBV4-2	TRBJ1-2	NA	TGTGCCAGCAGCCAAAGATGGGAGCAAGGGATTGATGGCTACACCTTC	CASSQRWEQGIDGYTF
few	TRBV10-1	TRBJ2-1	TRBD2	TGCGCCAGCAGTCACCTAGCGGGGGGGCTCAATGAGCAGTTCTTC	CASSHLAGGLNEQFF
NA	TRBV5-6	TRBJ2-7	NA	TGTGCCAGCAGCTTGAGGAGCTCCTACGAGCAGTACTTC	CASSLRSSYEQYF
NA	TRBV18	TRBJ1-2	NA	TGTGCCAGCTCACCTAGCGGAGCTAACTATGGCTACACCTTC	CASSPSGANYGYTF
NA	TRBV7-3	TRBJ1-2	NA	TGTGCCAGCAGCCCCGGGGACGGGAGCTATGGCTACACCTTC	CASSPGDGSYGYTF
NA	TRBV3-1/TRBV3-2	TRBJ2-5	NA	TGTGCCAGCAGCCCGTACGGACTGGACCAAGAGACCCAGTACTTC	CASSPYGLDQETQYF
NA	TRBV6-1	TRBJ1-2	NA	TGTGCCAGCAGTGAAACCAGCTATGGCTACACCTTC	CASSETSYGYTF
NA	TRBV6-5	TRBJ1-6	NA	TGTGCCAGCAGTTACGGGGCCTCCTATAATTCACCCCTCCACTTT	CASSYGASYNSPLHF
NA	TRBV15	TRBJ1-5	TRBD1	TGTGCCACCAGCAGATTAAAAAGACAGGGTAGATATCAGCCCCAGCATTTT	CATSRLKRQGRYQPQHF
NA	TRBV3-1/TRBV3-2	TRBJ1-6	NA	TGTGCCAGCAGCCAGACAGCCTATAATTCACCCCTCCACTTT	CASSQTAYNSPLHF
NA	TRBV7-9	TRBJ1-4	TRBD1	TGTGCCAGCAGCACCGGGGACAGTAATGAAAAACTGTTTTTT	CASSTGDSNEKLFF
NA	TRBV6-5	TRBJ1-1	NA	TGTGCCAGCAGTTATTACCGGGTTTCTGAAGCTTTCTTT	CASSYYRVSEAFF
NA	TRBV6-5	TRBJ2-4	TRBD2	TGTGCCAGCAGTCTGGGGACTAGCGGGGGCTTGGGGTTC	CASSLGTSGGLGF
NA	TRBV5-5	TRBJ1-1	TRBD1	TGTGCCAGCAGCTTGAGGCAGGGGGCGAACACTGAAGCTTTCTTT	CASSLRQGANTEAFF
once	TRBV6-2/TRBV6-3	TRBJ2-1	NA	TGTGCCAGCAGTTTATGGACAGCCCAGCGTGAGCAGTTCTTC	CASSLWTAQREQFF
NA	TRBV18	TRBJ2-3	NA	TGTGCCAGCTCACCTGACACGGGCACAGATACGCAGTATTTT	CASSPDTGTDTQYF
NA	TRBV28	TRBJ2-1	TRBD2	TGTGCCAGCAGTCCCCGGGGGGGCCTCTCCTACAATGAGCAGTTCTTC	CASSPRGGLSYNEQFF
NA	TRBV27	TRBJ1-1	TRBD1	TGTGCCAGCAGGGACAGGGGGGCAAGTGCTGAAGCTTTCTTT	CASRDRGASAEAFF
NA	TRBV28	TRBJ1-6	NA	TGTGCCAGCAGTCTTCAGGGGCCGAGCTCCTATAATTCACCCCTCCACTTT	CASSLQGPSSYNSPLHF
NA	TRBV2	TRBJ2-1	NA	TGTGCCAGCACTCTATACAATGAGCAGTTCTTC	CASTLYNEQFF
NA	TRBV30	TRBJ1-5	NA	TGTGCCTGGAGACCCCAGGGCAATCAGCCCCAGCATTTT	CAWRPQGNQPQHF
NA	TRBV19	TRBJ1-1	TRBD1	TGTGCCAGCGCCTTGGGACAGGGGAACACTGAAGCTTTCTTT	CASALGQGNTEAFF
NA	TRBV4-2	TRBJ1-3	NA	TGTGCCAGCAGCCAAGAGCTACAGCAAAACACCATATATTTT	CASSQELQQNTIYF
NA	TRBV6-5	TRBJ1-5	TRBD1	TGTGCCAGCAGCGCAAGACAGGGGATCGGGCAGCCCCAGCATTTT	CASSARQGIGQPQHF
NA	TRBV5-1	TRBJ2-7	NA	TGCGCCAGCAGCTTGGCACAGGGCCTCTCCTACGAGCAGTACTTC	CASSLAQGLSYEQYF